Sequencing of this T cell receptor (beta chain) was carried out in a study of technical replicates of blood from a few donors. Data came from immunoSEQ multiplex PCR; TCRdb stores just in-frame clones and leaves some out. The table has about 82,000 clones, over 75% seen once. Deletions cut 5 bases from V and 8 bases from J, with 12 bases between. The V gene's germline CDR1 is SNHLY and CDR2 FYNNEI. The CDR3 has 13 residues. The chain uses TRBV2 and TRBJ1-4, with a weak D call TRBD1 (6 bases). Input material: T cells isolated from PBMCs. This receptor was obtained from a human donor in good health. CDR3 DNA: TGTGCCAGCAGTACAGGGATGGGGGAAAAACTGTTTTTT. Protein sequence: CASSTGMGEKLFF. Together with reference TRBV2 and TRBJ1-4, the CDR3 gives the full variable domain: EPEVTQTPSHQVTQMGQEVILRCVPISNHLYFYWYRQILGQKVEFLVSFYNNEISEKSEIFDDQFSVERPDGSNFTLKIRSTKLEDSAMYFCASSTGMGEKLFFGSGTQLSVL.